The source of this T cell receptor (beta chain) is a study of CD8 T cells in Susac syndrome (dated by TCRdb to the late 2010s). Background on the whole study: The study used repertoire sequencing to test whether antigen drove CD8+ T cell activation and differentiation in Susac syndrome. The paper's findings and limits, for the study overall: The TCR sequencing and HLA analysis was acknowledged to have included a relatively small number of individuals.

RNA was extracted with the RNeasy kit and about 0.5 to 1 ug was reverse transcribed using random hexamers. The immunoSEQ multiplex PCR assay, which covers 54 Vbeta and 13 Jbeta segments, was used to amplify TCR beta CDR3 regions. PCR amplification bias was corrected using a synthetic template baseline for primer optimization and computational correction. Turning to the authors' computational methods: Reads were annotated to V, D and J genes per IMGT and analyzed with immunoSEQ Analyzer, keeping only productive sequences. To calculate clonality, Shannon entropy was normalized by log2 of the number of productive unique sequences and then subtracted from one. For each patient and control, public and private clones were evaluated among the 100 most prevalent clones. Clones were defined as Susac-specific when absent from the healthy and MS cohorts, from some 1,100 published viral clones and from other ImmuneACCESS disease sequences. The public reads were quality trimmed at Q25 with fastp and then assembled into clones with MiXCR by TCRdb, keeping productive beta chains. CDR3 protein sequences are deduplicated, and each keeps its most common genes and DNA. These V and J calls originate from TCRdb's pipeline instead of the authors' own analysis. The sample contains 180,000 or so distinct CDR3 sequences, about 95% of them found a single time. The leading ten clones occupy 0.1% of the sample.

The trim is 5 bases for V and 5 bases for J, with a gap of 3 bases between the germline ends. The CDR3 goes from the cysteine to the phenylalanine over 10 residues. The CDR3 DNA has 30 bases and is translated from base 1. Peripheral blood CD8+ and CD4+ T cells from healthy donors, Susac syndrome patients and multiple sclerosis patients were profiled using high-throughput TCR beta sequencing. Healthy donors were included as age- and sex-matched controls. CD8+ TEMRA cells were enriched by FACS, while bulk CD8+ and CD4+ T cells were purified by magnetic negative isolation. Blood was drawn into EDTA tubes, processed within 24 hours, and PBMCs were isolated by density gradient centrifugation. PBMCs intended for TCR sequencing were cryopreserved in liquid nitrogen and were subsequently thawed in a 37 degrees C water bath. A purity of at least 90% was achieved for sorted or isolated CD4+, CD8+ and CD8+ TEMRA cells.

A remark on this clonotype: Its recognized antigen is unknown. Qualities for individual bases were not recorded, and no much larger clone is one base off.

The rearrangement joined TRBV12-3 or TRBV12-4 to TRBJ2-5; too little of a D gene remains to name it. Sequencing used CD4+ T cells from PBMCs. The receptor was isolated from a human donor in good health. The sequenced DNA is TGTGCCAGCAGTACGGAGACCCAGTACTTC. It encodes CASSTETQYF.